What follows are 23 T cell receptor beta chains derived from one specimen sequenced in a study of blood T cell repertoires in COVID-19. Produced via immunoSEQ multiplex PCR; TCRdb's table is partial and in-frame only. The data hold 70,000 to 95,000 clones, with around 89% observed a single time. Sequenced: peripheral blood. These TCRs come from a man in his 70s with active or convalescent COVID-19.

The chain carries TRBV3-1 (or the pseudogene TRBV3-2) and TRBJ1-6; D unresolved. Looked up from germline, CDR1 is LGHDT and CDR2 is YNNKEL (reference sequence). This CDR3 has 17 residues. The V end lost 0 bases, the J end lost 7 bases, and 16 bases lay between the germline ends. CDR3 DNA sequence: TGTGCCAGCAGCCAAGATAGCAGTAACCGCAGAAATTCACCCCTCCACTTT. This gives the protein CASSQDSSNRRNSPLHF.

The rearrangement joins TRBV6-5 to TRBJ2-7; 7 bases match TRBD1. The CDR3 is 14 residues long. CDR1 is MNHEY, CDR2 SVGAGI, per germline. V lost 2 bases, J lost 3 bases, and 4 bases stayed unmatched. The CDR3 sequence: CASSYLTGHYEQYF. In nucleotides, the CDR3 is TGTGCCAGCAGTTACCTGACAGGGCACTACGAGCAGTACTTC.

This clone was counted only a few times. The V and J genes are TRBV9 and TRBJ2-7; D is possibly TRBD2 (5 bases). This CDR3 comprises 15 residues. V dropped 2 bases and J dropped 0 bases, with 12 bases sitting between them. Per germline, CDR1 SGDLS and CDR2 YYNGEE. Here the CDR3 reads CASSVADSSSYEQYF. The CDR3, as DNA: TGTGCCAGCAGCGTGGCGGACTCGAGCTCCTACGAGCAGTACTTC.

In its sample, this clone was seen once. The chain recombines TRBV5-1 with TRBJ1-1, with 10 bases that match TRBD1. The CDR3 is made up of 13 amino acids. Losses at the gene ends were 6 bases for V and 7 bases for J; bases not matched to a gene: 6. Germline CDR1 and CDR2: SGHRS and YFSETQ. CDR3 DNA: TGCGCCAGCAAGGTGGGACAGGGGTTTGAAGCTTTCTTT. Translating gives CASKVGQGFEAFF.

This rearrangement joins TRBV27 to TRBJ1-2; D unclear. The germline V and J ends were trimmed by 6 bases and 6 bases, with 14 bases remaining between them. The CDR3 has 13 residues. Germline CDR1 is MNHEY and CDR2 is SMNVEV (reference sequence). CDR3 residues: CASRSTPVDGYTF. DNA of the CDR3: TGTGCCAGCAGATCCACCCCAGTGGATGGCTACACCTTC.

V is TRBV7-2 and J is TRBJ2-7, with a possible D match to TRBD2 (6 bases). CDR3 length: 14 amino acids. Germline V gene sequence: CDR1 SGHTA, CDR2 FQGNSA. The V end lost 3 bases, the J end lost 5 bases, and 14 bases lay between the germline ends. CDR3 in amino acids: CASSFSPGENEQYF. Written as DNA, the CDR3 is TGTGCCAGCAGCTTCAGCCCGGGAGAGAACGAGCAGTACTTC.

This sequence joins TRBV5-1 and TRBJ2-5, with D possibly matching TRBD2 (6 bases). Germline-derived CDR1 and CDR2 are SGHRS and YFSETQ. V lost 3 bases and J lost 1, with 13 bases in between. The CDR3 covers 15 residues. The CDR3 nucleotides are TGCGCCAGCAGCTCTGGAGGGGCCCCCCAAGAGACCCAGTACTTC. It translates to CASSSGGAPQETQYF.

The chain combines TRBV19 with TRBJ1-3; TRBD1 might be the D (5 bases). This CDR3 region has 15 residues. Germline V lookup: CDR1 LNHDA, CDR2 SQIVND (reference sequence). Between the trimmed V and J ends, which lost 7 bases and 5 bases, there was a span of 18 bases. CDR3 sequence: CASTKDRGIRNTIYF. The CDR3 nucleotides read TGTGCCAGTACTAAAGACAGAGGCATACGAAACACCATATATTTT.

The V gene is TRBV5-8, the J gene TRBJ2-7; a weak D match, TRBD2 (6 bases). The V gene lost 0 bases and the J gene lost 8 bases, with 18 bases spanning the gap. The CDR3 is 15 residues long. Germline V gene data show CDR1 as SGHTS and CDR2 as YDEGEE. DNA of the CDR3: TGTGCCAGCAGCTTGGAGGCGGGGTCATATACGAAGCAGTACTTC. Translated, it gives CASSLEAGSYTKQYF.

The V and J genes are TRBV9 and TRBJ2-5, with TRBD1 matching over 7 bases. The length of the CDR3 is 14 residues. V lost 1 base and J lost 3; bases outside the gene matches: 3. Germline lookup yields CDR1 SGDLS and CDR2 YYNGEE. This CDR3 reads CASSVSTGKETQYF. CDR3 in DNA: TGTGCCAGCAGCGTATCGACAGGGAAAGAGACCCAGTACTTC.

This chain links TRBV6-5 with TRBJ1-1, with a possible D match to TRBD1 (6 bases). Germline CDR1 is MNHEY and CDR2 is SVGAGI. The CDR3 spans 15 residues. Trimming took 6 bases from V and 0 from J, leaving 14 bases between them. The CDR3 DNA sequence: TGTGCCAGCAGACAAGGACAGTCCATGAACACTGAAGCTTTCTTT. This codes for CASRQGQSMNTEAFF.

This rearrangement joins TRBV28 to TRBJ1-1, with D unresolved. V shed 2 bases and J shed 8 bases, with 6 bases lying between them. This CDR3 is built from 11 residues. Germline-derived CDR1 and CDR2 are MDHEN and SYDVKM. In DNA form, the CDR3 reads TGTGCCAGCAGTTTAAGGGAGGAAGCTTTCTTT. Protein product: CASSLREEAFF. Full variable domain (outside the CDR3, taken from reference TRBV28 and TRBJ1-1): DVKVTQSSRYLVKRTGEKVFLECVQDMDHENMFWYRQDPGLGLRLIYFSYDVKMKEKGDIPEGYSVSREKKERFSLILESASTNQTSMYLCASSLREEAFFGQGTRLTVV.

V usage is TRBV2 and J usage is TRBJ2-7, with a possible D match to TRBD1 (6 bases). This CDR3 is built from 15 residues. Germline CDR1 SNHLY, CDR2 FYNNEI. Between the trimmed V and J ends, which lost 6 bases and 4 bases, there was a span of 19 bases. The CDR3 here is CASSGPGTNNYEQYF. CDR3 coding DNA: TGTGCCAGCAGCGGTCCGGGGACAAATAATTACGAGCAGTACTTC.

The chain carries TRBV2 and TRBJ1-5; a weak D match, TRBD1 (5 bases). CDR1 is SNHLY and CDR2 is FYNNEI in the germline V gene. CDR3 length: 13 residues. V gave up 5 bases and J gave up 7 bases, with 12 bases separating them. The CDR3 nucleotides read TGTGCCAGCAGTACGGGACTCTCGCAGCCCCAGCATTTT. It encodes CASSTGLSQPQHF. The full variable domain, rest sourced from reference TRBV2 and TRBJ1-5, is EPEVTQTPSHQVTQMGQEVILRCVPISNHLYFYWYRQILGQKVEFLVSFYNNEISEKSEIFDDQFSVERPDGSNFTLKIRSTKLEDSAMYFCASSTGLSQPQHFGDGTRLSIL.

The rearrangement uses TRBV4-1 and TRBJ2-2, with D unresolved. V was shortened by 4 bases and J by 1 base, with 10 bases between the two germline ends. Germline values: CDR1 MGHRA, CDR2 YSYEKL. CDR3 length: 15 residues. The CDR3: CASSRRLGNTGELFF. CDR3 bases: TGCGCCAGCAGCCGTCGCCTAGGGAACACCGGGGAGCTGTTTTTT.

The chain recombines TRBV11-3 with TRBJ2-1; D not resolved. CDR1 SGHNT and CDR2 YENEEA come from the germline V gene. This CDR3 contains 16 residues. V was trimmed by 1 base and J by 4 bases, leaving 14 bases between them. CDR3 loop: CASSLGAVSRYNEQFF. The DNA of the CDR3 is TGTGCCAGCAGCTTAGGGGCCGTCTCCCGTTACAATGAGCAGTTCTTC.

The V call is TRBV11-3, the J call TRBJ2-1; 12 nucleotides align to TRBD2. The V gene end was trimmed by 4 bases and the J gene end by 6 bases; junction bases not matched to a gene: 4. Germline V CDR1 and CDR2: SGHNT, YENEEA. This CDR3 region has 15 residues. The CDR3 reads CASSSRTSGINEQFF. The DNA of the CDR3 is TGTGCCAGCAGCTCCAGGACTAGCGGGATCAATGAGCAGTTCTTC. Combining the CDR3 with reference TRBV11-3 and TRBJ2-1 gives the whole variable domain EAGVVQSPRYKIIEKKQPVAFWCNPISGHNTLYWYLQNLGQGPELLIRYENEEAVDDSQLPKDRFSAERLKGVDSTLKIQPAELGDSAVYLCASSSRTSGINEQFFGPGTRLTVL.

CDR3 amino acids: CASSPGQGIYGYTF. In DNA form, the CDR3 reads TGTGCCAGCTCACCGGGACAGGGCATCTATGGCTACACCTTC. The rearrangement links TRBV18 to TRBJ1-2, with 9 bases fitting TRBD1. V lost 3 bases and J lost 4; bases outside the gene matches: 3. Germline CDR1 is KGHSH and CDR2 is LQKENI. This CDR3 comprises 14 residues.

The rearrangement links TRBV5-6 to TRBJ2-3; TRBD2 aligns across 7 bases. CDR1 and CDR2 (germline): SGHDT, YYEEEE. The CDR3 runs to 15 residues. The trim removed 3 bases at V and 3 bases at J, leaving 7 bases unmatched. The DNA for the CDR3 is TGTGCCAGCAGCTCGAGCGGGACGGGTACAGATACGCAGTATTTT. Translated: CASSSSGTGTDTQYF.

This chain links TRBV20-1 with TRBJ2-7; 11 bases agree with TRBD2. The germline CDR1 and CDR2 sequences are DFQATT and SNEGSKA (reference sequence). V was clipped by 3 bases and J by 3 bases; unmatched bases: 4. CDR3 size: 14 residues. CDR3 DNA sequence: TGCAGTGCTAGTACTAGCGGGAGTTTCTACGAGCAGTACTTC. This translates into CSASTSGSFYEQYF.

The rearrangement uses TRBV28 and TRBJ1-2; D is uncertain. This CDR3 region has 14 residues. Germline CDR1 and CDR2: MDHEN and SYDVKM. The ends were cut back, 11 bases at V and 4 bases at J, with 20 bases in the middle. The CDR3 spells CAAQRGKWSYGYTF. As DNA, the CDR3 is TGTGCCGCTCAGCGGGGAAAATGGAGCTATGGCTACACCTTC.

The CDR3: CASSLTPLGTGHGYTF. CDR3 DNA: TGTGCCAGCAGCTTAACGCCACTCGGGACAGGGCATGGCTACACCTTC. The V gene is TRBV7-3, the J gene TRBJ1-2, with 9 bases lining up with TRBD1. This CDR3 comprises 16 residues. Trimming at V came to 0 bases and at J to 6 bases, leaving 8 bases not matched to a gene. Germline V gene data show CDR1 as SGHTA and CDR2 as FQGTGA.

The rearrangement uses TRBV19 and TRBJ1-5; the match to TRBD1 covers 8 bases. CDR3 length: 14 residues. Trimming at V came to 5 bases and at J to 6 bases, leaving 6 bases not matched to a gene. Germline CDR1 and CDR2: LNHDA and SQIVND (reference sequence). In nucleotides, the CDR3 is TGTGCCAGTAGTCTCGGACAGGGTACTCAGCCCCAGCATTTT. This encodes CASSLGQGTQPQHF.